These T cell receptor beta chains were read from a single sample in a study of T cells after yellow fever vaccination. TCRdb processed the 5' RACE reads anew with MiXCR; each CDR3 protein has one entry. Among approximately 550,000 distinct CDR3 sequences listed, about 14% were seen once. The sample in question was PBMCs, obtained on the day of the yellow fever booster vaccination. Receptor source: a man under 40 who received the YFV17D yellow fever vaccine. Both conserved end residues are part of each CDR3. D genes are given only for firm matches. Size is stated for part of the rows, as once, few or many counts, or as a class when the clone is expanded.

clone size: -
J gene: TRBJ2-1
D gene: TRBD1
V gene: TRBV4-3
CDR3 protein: CASSQGGTGVYNEQFF
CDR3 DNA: TGCGCCAGCAGCCAAGGGGGGACAGGGGTATACAATGAGCAGTTCTTC

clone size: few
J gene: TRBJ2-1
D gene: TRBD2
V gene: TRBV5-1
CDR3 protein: CASSLALGLAGVEQFF
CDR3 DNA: TGCGCCAGCAGCTTGGCCCTCGGACTAGCGGGAGTCGAGCAGTTCTTC

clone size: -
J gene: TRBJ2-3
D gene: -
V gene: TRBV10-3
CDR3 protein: CAISARGQGLGADEDTQYF
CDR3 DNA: TGTGCCATCAGCGCCCGGGGGCAGGGGCTTGGAGCGGACGAAGATACGCAGTATTTT

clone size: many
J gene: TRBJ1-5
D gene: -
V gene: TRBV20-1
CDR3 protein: CSASIGLQPQHF
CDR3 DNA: TGCAGTGCTAGTATTGGACTCCAGCCCCAGCATTTT

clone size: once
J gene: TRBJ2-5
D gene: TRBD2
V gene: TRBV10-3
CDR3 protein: CAISEAGGIGETQYF
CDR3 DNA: TGTGCCATCAGCGAAGCGGGAGGAATTGGGGAGACCCAGTACTTC

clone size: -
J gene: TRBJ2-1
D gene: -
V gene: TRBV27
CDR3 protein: CASSLGLDYSEQFF
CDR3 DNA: TGTGCCAGCAGTTTAGGGCTAGACTATTCTGAGCAGTTCTTC

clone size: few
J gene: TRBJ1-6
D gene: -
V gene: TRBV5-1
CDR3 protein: CASSFGTLQIYNSPLHF
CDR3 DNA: TGCGCCAGCAGCTTCGGGACTCTACAGATCTATAATTCACCCCTCCACTTT

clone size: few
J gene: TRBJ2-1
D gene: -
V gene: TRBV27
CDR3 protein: CASSFSGQAKQFF
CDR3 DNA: TGTGCCAGCAGTTTTAGTGGCCAAGCCAAGCAGTTCTTC

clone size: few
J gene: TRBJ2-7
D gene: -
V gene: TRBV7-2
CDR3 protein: CASRPTRSSYEQYF
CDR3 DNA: TGTGCCAGCAGACCGACGAGAAGCTCCTACGAGCAGTACTTC

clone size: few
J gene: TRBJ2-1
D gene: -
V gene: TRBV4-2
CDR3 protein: CASSQPAGSSYNEQFF
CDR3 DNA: TGTGCCAGCAGCCAACCAGCGGGCAGCTCCTACAATGAGCAGTTCTTC

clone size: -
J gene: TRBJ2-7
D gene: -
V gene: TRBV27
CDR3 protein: CASRRYVYEQYF
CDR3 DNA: TGTGCCAGCAGGAGATACGTGTACGAGCAGTACTTC

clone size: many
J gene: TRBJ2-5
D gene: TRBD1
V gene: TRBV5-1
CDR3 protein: CASSLGQAQETQYF
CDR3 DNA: TGTGCCAGCAGCTTGGGACAGGCTCAAGAGACCCAGTACTTC

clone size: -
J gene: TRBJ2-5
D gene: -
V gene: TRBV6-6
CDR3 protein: CASSYQGRGTQYF
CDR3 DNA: TGTGCCAGCAGTTACCAGGGCCGGGGGACCCAGTACTTC

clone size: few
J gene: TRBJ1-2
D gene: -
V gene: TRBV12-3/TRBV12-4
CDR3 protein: CASSLGDTVNYGYTF
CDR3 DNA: TGTGCCAGCAGTTTGGGGGACACCGTGAACTATGGCTACACCTTC

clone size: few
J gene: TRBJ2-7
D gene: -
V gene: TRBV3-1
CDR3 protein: CATRDSTAIYEQYF
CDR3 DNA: TGTGCCACCAGAGACTCAACAGCCATCTACGAGCAGTACTTC

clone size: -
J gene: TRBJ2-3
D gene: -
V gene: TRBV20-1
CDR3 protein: CSASGTTDTQYF
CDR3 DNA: TGCAGTGCTAGCGGGACCACAGATACGCAGTATTTT

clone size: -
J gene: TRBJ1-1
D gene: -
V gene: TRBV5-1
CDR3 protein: CASSSDIEAFF
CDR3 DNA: TGCGCCAGCAGTTCTGATATTGAAGCTTTCTTT

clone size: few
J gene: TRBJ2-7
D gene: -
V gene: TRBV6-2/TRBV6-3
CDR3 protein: CASSYSPGTTSTQYF
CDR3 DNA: TGTGCCAGCAGTTACTCTCCTGGGACAACCTCGACGCAGTACTTC

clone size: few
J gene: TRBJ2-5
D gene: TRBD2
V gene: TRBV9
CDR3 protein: CASSVTSGAETQYF
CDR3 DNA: TGTGCCAGCAGCGTGACTAGCGGAGCAGAGACCCAGTACTTC

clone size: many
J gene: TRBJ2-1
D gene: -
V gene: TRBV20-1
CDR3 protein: CSARFGVSWNEQFF
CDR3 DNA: TGCAGTGCTAGATTTGGGGTTAGCTGGAATGAGCAGTTCTTC

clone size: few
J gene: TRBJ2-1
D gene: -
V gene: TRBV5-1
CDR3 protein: CASSLDGAGQYHNEQFF
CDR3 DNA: TGCGCCAGCAGCTTGGATGGTGCAGGTCAATACCACAATGAGCAGTTCTTC

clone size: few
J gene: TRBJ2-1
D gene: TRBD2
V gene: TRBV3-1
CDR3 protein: CASSAPGASGRNEQFF
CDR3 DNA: TGTGCCAGCAGCGCACCCGGGGCTAGCGGGAGAAATGAGCAGTTCTTC

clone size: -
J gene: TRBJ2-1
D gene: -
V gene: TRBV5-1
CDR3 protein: CASLDLGGSNEQFF
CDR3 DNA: TGCGCCAGCTTGGATCTAGGAGGGAGCAATGAGCAGTTCTTC

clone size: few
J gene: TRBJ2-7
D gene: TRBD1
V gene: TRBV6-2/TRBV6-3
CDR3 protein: CASSRGQYDTYEQYF
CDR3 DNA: TGTGCCAGCAGTCGGGGACAGTATGATACCTACGAGCAGTACTTC

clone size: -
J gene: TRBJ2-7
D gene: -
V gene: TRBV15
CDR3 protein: CATSQGAGGSPYEQYF
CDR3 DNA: TGTGCCACCAGCCAGGGGGCGGGAGGTTCCCCCTACGAGCAGTACTTC

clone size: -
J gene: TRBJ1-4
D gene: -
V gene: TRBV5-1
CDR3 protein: CASSHGSRSEKLFF
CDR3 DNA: TGCGCCAGCAGCCACGGGAGCCGGAGTGAAAAACTGTTTTTT